This TCR beta chain originates from a study of control samples from healthy donors and cancer patients. Profiling relied on immunoSEQ multiplex PCR, and the TCRdb table lists in-frame clones only, not all of them. The sample records about 140,000 clones, around 90% being singletons. This TCR came from a man younger than 40 in good health. Material: blood.

DNA for the CDR3: TGTGCCAGCAGGGGGCGGCACTACGAGCAGTACTTC. It is translated as CASRGRHYEQYF. This chain joins TRBV6-5 and TRBJ2-7; perhaps TRBD1 as D (5 bases). Germline V CDR1 and CDR2: MNHEY, SVGAGI. Trimming pared 6 bases from V and 3 bases from J, leaving 9 bases between. This CDR3 spans 12 amino acids.